The 5 T cell receptor beta chains presented below share a single source sample, sequenced in a study of blood T cells in healthy people across ages. The authors ran a second PCR of about 7 to 11 cycles using a sample-barcoded 5' primer and a J-beta primer mix. TCRdb ran MiXCR on the 5' RACE reads and lists one entry per CDR3 protein. The sample lists around 1.7 million distinct CDR3 sequences; approximately 28% were seen once. What was sequenced was blood. Source of these receptors: a woman in her 30s in good health.

This chain joins TRBV9 and TRBJ1-1, with D uncertain. This CDR3 region has 14 residues. Germline loops: CDR1 SGDLS, CDR2 YYNGEE. Trimming took 0 bases from V and 4 from J, leaving 10 bases between them. CDR3 residues: CASSVGGWSTEAFF. CDR3 sequence (DNA): TGTGCCAGCAGCGTAGGAGGATGGAGCACTGAAGCTTTCTTT. The full variable domain, in which reference TRBV9 and TRBJ1-1 provide the parts outside the CDR3, is DSGVTQTPKHLITATGQRVTLRCSPRSGDLSVYWYQQSLDQGLQFLIQYYNGEERAKGNILERFSAQQFPDLHSELNLSSLELGDSALYFCASSVGGWSTEAFFGQGTRLTVV.

Only a few counts were recorded for this clonotype. Its ends do not fully match the called genes, so a read error is possible. The CDR3 DNA sequence: TGTGCCAGCACCCAAGGACAGCGGACCGAAGCTTTCTTT. It translates to CASTQGQRTEAFF. V and J are TRBV3-1 and TRBJ1-1, with a tentative D call TRBD1 (6 bases). The CDR3 totals 13 residues. Germline-derived CDR1 and CDR2 are LGHDT and YNNKEL (reference sequence).

As regards this clonotype: A much bigger clone sits one base away, suggesting this may be a read error. V is TRBV12-3 or TRBV12-4 and J is TRBJ2-5, with 8 bases lining up with TRBD2. V was pared by 3 bases and J by 11 bases, with 8 bases of the junction left unmatched. The CDR3 totals 13 residues. CDR3 loop: CASSFRREDGQYF. The CDR3 nucleotides read TGTGCCAGCAGTTTTCGGCGGGAGGACGGGCAGTACTTC.

DNA of the CDR3: TGTGCCAGCAGCTTAATGGGGACAGGGGATCACGAGCAGTACTTC. Translation gives CASSLMGTGDHEQYF. The rearrangement joins TRBV13 to TRBJ2-7; 10 bases fit TRBD1. This CDR3 comprises 15 residues. V was pared by 2 bases and J by 5 bases, with 6 bases of the junction left unmatched. Per germline, CDR1 PRHDT and CDR2 FYEKMQ (reference sequence).

This clonotype has just a few counts. The chain uses TRBV10-2 and TRBJ1-5; D may be TRBD1 (5 bases). The CDR3 runs 14 residues. The germline V gene encodes CDR1 WSHSY and CDR2 SAAADI. V gave up 7 bases and J gave up 0 bases, with 10 bases separating them. CDR3 in amino acids: CASTPDSSNQPQHF. In DNA form, the CDR3 reads TGCGCCAGCACCCCTGACAGTAGCAATCAGCCCCAGCATTTT.